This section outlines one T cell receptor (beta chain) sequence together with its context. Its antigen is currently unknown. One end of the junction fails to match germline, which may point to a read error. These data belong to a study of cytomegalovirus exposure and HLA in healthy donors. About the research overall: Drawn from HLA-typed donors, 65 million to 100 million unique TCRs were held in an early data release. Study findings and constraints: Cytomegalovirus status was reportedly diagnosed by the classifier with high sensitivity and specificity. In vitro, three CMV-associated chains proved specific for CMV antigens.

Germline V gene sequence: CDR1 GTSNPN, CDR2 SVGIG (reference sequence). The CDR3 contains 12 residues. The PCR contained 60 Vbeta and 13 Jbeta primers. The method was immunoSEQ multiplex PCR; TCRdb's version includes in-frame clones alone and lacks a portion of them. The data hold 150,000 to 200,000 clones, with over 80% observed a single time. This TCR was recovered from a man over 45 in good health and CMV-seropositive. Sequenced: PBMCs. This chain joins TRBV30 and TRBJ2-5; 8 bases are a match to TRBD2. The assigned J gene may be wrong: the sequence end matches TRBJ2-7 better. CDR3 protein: CAGSGSAYEQYF. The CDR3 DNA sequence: TGTGCCGGGAGCGGGAGCGCCTACGAGCAGTACTTC.